The 22 T cell receptor beta chains below come from one sample, sequenced in a study of response to subunit inactivated influenza vaccine. Using its own MiXCR run on the RT-PCR reads, TCRdb lists one record per CDR3 protein. In the table there are some 850,000 distinct CDR3 sequences, roughly 18% of which are singletons. The specimen was PBMCs from blood, collected 5 to 6 days after vaccination. These receptors all stem from a man in his forties or fifties who received an inactivated influenza vaccine.

The J gene is TRBJ1-5, the V gene TRBV28; 10 bases map to TRBD1. Germline trimming cut 6 bases from V and 5 bases from J; bases unmatched to any gene: 19. Germline V gene data show CDR1 as MDHEN and CDR2 as SYDVKM. The length of the CDR3 is 19 residues. The CDR3: CASSPQTGTGAWEDQPQHF. The CDR3 DNA follows: TGTGCCAGCAGCCCCCAGACCGGGACAGGGGCGTGGGAGGATCAGCCCCAGCATTTT.

This clonotype was detected only a few times. V gene TRBV12-3 or TRBV12-4 combines with J gene TRBJ2-4; 9 nucleotides match TRBD1. The CDR3 covers 13 residues. Germline trimming cut 2 bases from V and 8 bases from J; bases unmatched to any gene: 1. The CDR3 loop is CASSLNRGHIQYF. CDR3 DNA sequence: TGTGCCAGCAGTTTAAACAGGGGGCACATTCAGTACTTC.

The rearrangement joins TRBV27 to TRBJ2-1; 9 bases are a match to TRBD2. Germline CDR1 and CDR2: MNHEY and SMNVEV (reference sequence). The CDR3 has 19 amino acids. V was clipped by 5 bases and J by 0 bases; unmatched bases: 14. The CDR3 bases are TGTGCCAGCAGTCTCACTCGACTAGCGGCGCTGAGCTCCTACAATGAGCAGTTCTTC. Translation: CASSLTRLAALSSYNEQFF.

This clonotype has a handful of counts. J is TRBJ2-7 and V is TRBV6-2 or TRBV6-3; D gene ambiguous. V lost 0 bases and J lost 4, with 16 bases in between. CDR1 is MNHEY and CDR2 is SVGEGT in the germline V gene. The CDR3 is 16 amino acids. CDR3 region: CASSYSSFSAQYEQYF. CDR3 sequence (DNA): TGTGCCAGCAGTTACTCCTCCTTCAGCGCCCAATACGAGCAGTACTTC.

This clonotype has at least ten counts. This CDR3 reads CASSPTGATYEQYF. CDR3 in DNA: TGTGCCAGCAGCCCCACGGGGGCCACCTACGAGCAGTACTTC. The chain is built from TRBV7-2 and TRBJ2-7, with D possibly being TRBD1 or TRBD2 (6 bases each). The CDR3 loop spans 14 amino acids. V was shortened by 5 bases and J by 2 bases, with 13 bases between the two germline ends. CDR1 is SGHTA and CDR2 is FQGNSA in the germline V gene.

This clonotype was picked up a small number of times. The rearrangement joins TRBV7-9 to TRBJ2-6; the D gene is possibly TRBD2 (6 bases). Germline CDR1 and CDR2: SEHNR and FQNEAQ (reference sequence). The ends were cut back, 7 bases at V and 2 bases at J, with 18 bases in the middle. This CDR3 comprises 17 residues. The CDR3 DNA reads as TGTGCCAGCACCTCAATGGGGGGATCGGCTGGGGCCAACGTCCTGACTTTC. Translation gives CASTSMGGSAGANVLTF.

This chain uses TRBV29-1 with TRBJ1-1; TRBD1 matches 9 bases. Germline trimming cut 4 bases from V and 1 base from J; bases unmatched to any gene: 4. The CDR3 has 14 residues. CDR1 is SQVTM and CDR2 is ANQGSEA in the germline V gene. The CDR3 DNA sequence: TGCAGCGTTGCGACGACAGGGGGGAACACTGAAGCTTTCTTT. Translation: CSVATTGGNTEAFF.

Only a few counts were recorded for this clonotype. The V call is TRBV6-2 or TRBV6-3, the J call TRBJ2-6; no definite D call. This CDR3 has 16 amino acids. Germline V gene lookup returns CDR1 MNHEY and CDR2 SVGEGT. Trimming took 0 bases from V and 0 from J, leaving 6 bases between them. DNA for the CDR3: TGTGCCAGCAGTTACTCGGGGAACTCTGGGGCCAACGTCCTGACTTTC. Its protein is CASSYSGNSGANVLTF.

The J gene is TRBJ2-7, the V gene TRBV29-1; D may be TRBD1 (6 bases). There are 13 residues in the CDR3. Germline CDR1 is SQVTM and CDR2 is ANQGSEA. V was trimmed by 0 bases and J by 3 bases, leaving 9 bases between them. DNA of the CDR3: TGCAGCGTTGAAGATGGGGACATCTACGAGCAGTACTTC. Protein product: CSVEDGDIYEQYF.

This clonotype was counted a few times. V gene TRBV28 combines with J gene TRBJ2-5, with unresolved D. The CDR3 has 12 residues. The ends were cut back, 7 bases at V and 5 bases at J, with 11 bases in the middle. Germline CDR1 is MDHEN and CDR2 is SYDVKM. CDR3 sequence: CASTRFDETQYF. As DNA, the CDR3 is TGTGCCAGCACGCGCTTTGACGAGACCCAGTACTTC.

V usage is TRBV28 and J usage is TRBJ2-5; D unresolved. The V gene lost 5 bases and the J gene lost 2 bases, with 9 bases spanning the gap. The CDR3 length is 13 residues. The germline V gene has CDR1 MDHEN and CDR2 SYDVKM. This CDR3 is CASSRNLQETQYF. The DNA of the CDR3 is TGTGCCAGCAGTCGAAACCTTCAAGAGACCCAGTACTTC.

This clonotype was counted a few times. The chain joins TRBV12-3 or TRBV12-4 to TRBJ1-4; no firm D call. The CDR3 totals 14 residues. V was trimmed by 5 bases and J by 6 bases, leaving 13 bases between them. The DNA of the CDR3 is TGTGCCAGCAGTCCCCCCCCAGCACATGAAAAACTGTTTTTT. It codes for CASSPPPAHEKLFF.

This chain links TRBV20-1 with TRBJ2-3; D remains ambiguous. Germline values: CDR1 DFQATT, CDR2 SNEGSKA (reference sequence). The CDR3 contains 13 residues. V was clipped by 2 bases and J by 1 base, with 7 bases between them. Written as DNA, the CDR3 is TGCAGTGCTAGATCCCGGGGCACAGATACGCAGTATTTT. Amino acids: CSARSRGTDTQYF.

The CDR3 sequence: CAISESTRGLNTEAFF. CDR3 nucleotide sequence: TGTGCCATCAGTGAGTCGACAAGGGGCTTGAACACTGAAGCTTTCTTT. The rearrangement joins TRBV10-3 to TRBJ1-1; D is possibly TRBD1 (5 bases). CDR1 is ENHRY and CDR2 is SYGVKD in the germline V gene. This CDR3 contains 16 residues. V was pared by 0 bases and J by 0 bases, with 11 bases between.

This clonotype was counted only a few times. The CDR3: CATSRVVATYNEQFF. CDR3 nucleotide sequence: TGTGCCACCAGCAGAGTGGTAGCGACCTACAATGAGCAGTTCTTC. The J gene is TRBJ2-1, the V gene TRBV15, with D maybe TRBD2 (5 bases). Trimming took 1 base from V and 2 from J, leaving 9 bases between them. CDR1 and CDR2 from the germline V gene are LNHNV and YYDKDF (reference sequence). The CDR3 consists of 15 residues.

This chain connects TRBV7-9 to TRBJ2-7; D remains ambiguous. The ends were cut back, 6 bases at V and 4 bases at J, with 10 bases in the middle. Germline CDR1 and CDR2: SEHNR and FQNEAQ (reference sequence). The CDR3 spans 12 residues. The CDR3 loop reads CASSHEVYEQYF. The CDR3 nucleotides are TGTGCCAGCAGTCACGAGGTTTACGAGCAGTACTTC. The full variable domain, rest sourced from reference TRBV7-9 and TRBJ2-7, is DTGVSQNPRHKITKRGQNVTFRCDPISEHNRLYWYRQTLGQGPEFLTYFQNEAQLEKSRLLSDRFSAERPKGSFSTLEIQRTEQGDSAMYLCASSHEVYEQYFGPGTRLTVT.

At least ten counts were recorded for this clonotype. CDR3 amino acids: CASSPRSGKTSYEQYF. Written as DNA, the CDR3 is TGTGCCAGCAGCCCGAGATCGGGGAAGACCTCCTACGAGCAGTACTTC. The genes are TRBV7-6 and TRBJ2-7; a weak D match, TRBD2 (5 bases). Trimming took 5 bases from V and 0 from J, leaving 17 bases between them. The CDR3 spans 16 residues. The germline V gene has CDR1 SGHVS and CDR2 FNYEAQ.

This CDR3 is CSARARIRVSTDTQYF. The CDR3 DNA reads as TGCAGTGCTAGAGCGAGGATACGGGTTAGCACAGATACGCAGTATTTT. V is TRBV20-1 and J is TRBJ2-3; D gene ambiguous. The germline V and J ends were trimmed by 1 base and 0 bases, with 14 bases remaining between them. CDR3 length equals 16 residues. In germline, CDR1 is DFQATT, CDR2 SNEGSKA (reference sequence).

This clonotype was seen more than once but under ten times. This rearrangement joins TRBV7-3 to TRBJ2-2; D gene ambiguous. The CDR3 is 13 amino acids. Germline CDR1 and CDR2: SGHTA and FQGTGA. V was shortened by 5 bases and J by 4 bases, with 8 bases between the two germline ends. This CDR3 reads CASSLSSTGELFF. Here the CDR3 DNA reads TGTGCCAGCAGCCTTTCGAGCACCGGGGAGCTGTTTTTT.

Only a few counts were recorded for this clonotype. This CDR3 is CASEFRQGSGYTF. CDR3 DNA: TGCGCCAGTGAGTTCCGACAGGGGTCTGGCTACACCTTC. The rearrangement uses TRBV5-1 and TRBJ1-2, with 8 bases fitting TRBD1. The junction had 10 bases not matched to a gene; V was cut back by 8 bases and J by 7 bases. Germline CDR1 is SGHRS and CDR2 is YFSETQ. This CDR3 has 13 amino acids.

The chain combines TRBV20-1 with TRBJ2-1, with TRBD2 matching 10 bases. The CDR3 is made up of 15 amino acids. Germline CDR1 is DFQATT and CDR2 is SNEGSKA (reference sequence). Unmatched junction bases numbered 6, after V lost 1 base and J lost 6 bases. The CDR3 protein is CSARGVSGRINEQFF. The CDR3 DNA is TGCAGTGCTAGAGGAGTTAGCGGGAGGATCAATGAGCAGTTCTTC.

This clonotype was observed a handful of times. The chain uses TRBV20-1 and TRBJ1-2; no definite D call. V lost 7 bases to trimming and J lost 1 base, with 7 bases between them. The CDR3 contains 11 residues. Germline assignment: CDR1 DFQATT and CDR2 SNEGSKA (reference sequence). The CDR3 DNA sequence: TGCAGTGAAAAGAATAACTATGGCTACACCTTC. Amino acid sequence: CSEKNNYGYTF.